These 31 T cell receptor beta chains were sequenced from one sample in a study of CD4 T cells in relation to SARS-CoV-2 and coronaviruses. The protocol was immunoSEQ multiplex PCR, while the TCRdb copy is restricted to in-frame clones and leaves out a portion. The table lists about 55,000 clones, around 86% of them singletons, with 1.4% in the top ten. Unexposed donor CD4+ T cells date from about 2011-2018, before the COVID-19 pandemic. Specimen: memory CD4+ T cells from PBMCs. The receptor set was obtained from a human donor in good health.

The V call is TRBV9, the J call TRBJ2-1; D perhaps matches TRBD2 (7 bases). This CDR3 is 15 amino acids long. Germline assignment: CDR1 SGDLS and CDR2 YYNGEE. With 1 base removed from V and 3 bases from J, the gap between germline ends came to 11 bases. The DNA of the CDR3 is TGTGCCAGCAGCGTAACGGGGGGCAGCTACAATGAGCAGTTCTTC. It encodes CASSVTGGSYNEQFF.

The V and J genes are TRBV19 and TRBJ2-3, with a possible D match to TRBD1 (6 bases). The CDR3 is 15 amino acids. Germline V CDR1 and CDR2: LNHDA, SQIVND (reference sequence). V was clipped by 6 bases and J by 1 base, with 14 bases between them. The CDR3: CASRPQGQRTDTQYF. The CDR3 DNA reads TGTGCCAGTAGACCCCAAGGACAGCGCACAGATACGCAGTATTTT. The full variable domain, with the rest looked up from reference TRBV19 and TRBJ2-3, is DGGITQSPKYLFRKEGQNVTLSCEQNLNHDAMYWYRQDPGQGLRLIYYSQIVNDFQKGDIAEGYSVSREKKESFPLTVTSAQKNPTAFYLCASRPQGQRTDTQYFGPGTRLTVL.

This clone came up once. The rearrangement joins TRBV30 to TRBJ1-4; TRBD1 matches at 8 bases. V was clipped by 0 bases and J by 7 bases; unmatched bases: 7. The CDR3 loop spans 15 amino acids. Germline lookup yields CDR1 GTSNPN and CDR2 SVGIG (reference sequence). CDR3 protein: CAWSVKPGGLEKLFF. The DNA of the CDR3 is TGTGCCTGGAGTGTAAAGCCAGGGGGCCTTGAAAAACTGTTTTTT. Full variable domain (remainder filled in from reference TRBV30 and TRBJ1-4): SQTIHQWPATLVQPVGSPLSLECTVEGTSNPNLYWYRQAAGRGLQLLFYSVGIGQISSEVPQNLSASRPQDRQFILSSKKLLLSDSGFYLCAWSVKPGGLEKLFFGSGTQLSVL.

The rearrangement joins TRBV5-1 to TRBJ2-3, with 8 nucleotides matching TRBD1. The V gene's germline CDR1 is SGHRS and CDR2 YFSETQ. V gave up 4 bases and J gave up 0 bases; unmatched junction bases: 4. The CDR3 contains 15 residues. CDR3 nucleotide sequence: TGCGCCAGCAGCACGGGACAGGCTAGCACAGATACGCAGTATTTT. It is translated as CASSTGQASTDTQYF. Combining the CDR3 with reference TRBV5-1 and TRBJ2-3 gives the whole variable domain KAGVTQTPRYLIKTRGQQVTLSCSPISGHRSVSWYQQTPGQGLQFLFEYFSETQRNKGNFPGRFSGRQFSNSRSEMNVSTLELGDSALYLCASSTGQASTDTQYFGPGTRLTVL.

The chain carries TRBV15 and TRBJ2-5, with D perhaps being TRBD1 or TRBD2 (5 bases each). This CDR3 has 14 amino acids. Germline assignment: CDR1 LNHNV and CDR2 YYDKDF (reference sequence). Trimming removed 1 base at V and 3 bases at J, with 9 bases between. CDR3 in DNA: TGTGCCACCAGCAGAGGTGGGGGTAAAGAGACCCAGTACTTC. Residues: CATSRGGGKETQYF.

The chain recombines TRBV19 with TRBJ1-2; TRBD1 might be the D (6 bases). The CDR3 covers 17 residues. With 5 bases removed from V and 3 bases from J, the gap between germline ends came to 22 bases. The V gene's germline CDR1 is LNHDA and CDR2 SQIVND (reference sequence). The CDR3 here is CASSVPGTPGTDYGYTF. The CDR3 nucleotides are TGTGCCAGTAGTGTCCCCGGGACACCCGGCACCGACTATGGCTACACCTTC.

The chain couples TRBV7-6 to TRBJ2-3, with D perhaps TRBD2 (6 bases). V gave up 2 bases and J gave up 5 bases, with 11 bases separating them. The CDR3 loop spans 14 amino acids. The germline gives CDR1 SGHVS, CDR2 FNYEAQ. CDR3 protein: CASSLPPGEDTQYF. The CDR3 region has the DNA TGTGCCAGCAGCTTACCCCCGGGGGAAGATACGCAGTATTTT.

The rearrangement uses TRBV24-1 and TRBJ2-1, with 12 bases matching TRBD2. The germline gives CDR1 KGHDR, CDR2 SFDVKD. This CDR3 comprises 18 residues. The junction had 10 bases not matched to a gene; V was cut back by 3 bases and J by 5 bases. CDR3 coding DNA: TGTGCCACCAGTGATGTAAGAACTAGCGGGAGGAACAACAATGAGCAGTTCTTC. This sequence encodes CATSDVRTSGRNNNEQFF.

This chain uses TRBV5-1 with TRBJ2-1, with D unclear. This CDR3 spans 12 amino acids. Between the trimmed V and J ends, which lost 0 bases and 6 bases, there was a span of 4 bases. The germline CDR1 and CDR2 sequences are SGHRS and YFSETQ. The CDR3 region is CASSLGVNEQFF. For the CDR3, the DNA is TGCGCCAGCAGCTTGGGGGTCAATGAGCAGTTCTTC.

V usage is TRBV20-1 and J usage is TRBJ2-7, with D perhaps TRBD2 (6 bases). The CDR3 spans 13 residues. The germline gives CDR1 DFQATT, CDR2 SNEGSKA (reference sequence). V lost 3 bases and J 3 bases, leaving 12 bases between the germline ends. CDR3 nucleotides: TGCAGTGCTAGTTCGGGCGGGATCTACGAGCAGTACTTC. Amino acids: CSASSGGIYEQYF.

The V gene is TRBV5-1, the J gene TRBJ2-1; D not certain. Germline CDR1 SGHRS, CDR2 YFSETQ. The CDR3 is 12 amino acids. Trimming stripped 4 bases from V and 7 bases from J, with 9 bases between. CDR3 in DNA: TGCGCCAGCAGCCTTCTGAGAAATGAGCAGTTCTTC. Protein: CASSLLRNEQFF.

The chain combines TRBV5-6 with TRBJ2-2; D not resolved. CDR3 length: 15 residues. Trimming pared 0 bases from V and 1 base from J, leaving 7 bases between. CDR1 is SGHDT and CDR2 is YYEEEE in the germline V gene. CDR3 bases: TGTGCCAGCAGCTTGGGCCGGAGGAACACCGGGGAGCTGTTTTTT. Its protein is CASSLGRRNTGELFF.

The chain combines TRBV7-8 with TRBJ2-7; 7 nucleotides agree with TRBD2. Germline CDR1 and CDR2: SGHVS and FQNEAQ. J was trimmed by 1 base and V by 2 bases; bases with no gene match: 8. CDR3 length: 16 residues. The CDR3 spells CASSLSPSGSSYEQYF. CDR3 nucleotides: TGTGCCAGCAGCTTATCACCTAGCGGATCTTCCTACGAGCAGTACTTC.

The gene calls are TRBV6-5 and TRBJ2-7; D assignment may be TRBD1 or TRBD2 (5 bases each). The germline gives CDR1 MNHEY, CDR2 SVGAGI. Between the trimmed V and J ends, which lost 9 bases and 4 bases, there was a span of 16 bases. This CDR3 has 13 amino acids. The CDR3 bases are TGTGCCAGTGAGGGGAGTAGTTCTTACGAGCAGTACTTC. It is translated as CASEGSSSYEQYF.

The J gene is TRBJ2-3, the V gene TRBV5-1; 7 nucleotides align to TRBD2. The V gene end was trimmed by 6 bases and the J gene end by 3 bases; junction bases not matched to a gene: 13. This CDR3 is built from 16 residues. In germline, CDR1 is SGHRS, CDR2 YFSETQ. The CDR3 DNA reads TGCGCCAGCACCTCGAACGGACTAGGGGAGACAGATACGCAGTATTTT. It specifies CASTSNGLGETDTQYF.

The chain carries TRBV6-2 or TRBV6-3 and TRBJ2-3; 7 bases are a match to TRBD2. Germline assignment: CDR1 MNHEY and CDR2 SVGEGT. The CDR3 runs 16 residues. J was trimmed by 4 bases and V by 0 bases; bases with no gene match: 7. CDR3: CASSYSGREGSDTQYF. The CDR3 DNA reads as TGTGCCAGCAGTTACTCTGGGAGGGAGGGGTCAGATACGCAGTATTTT.

The genes are TRBV5-1 and TRBJ2-7; TRBD1 agrees at 8 bases. Losses at the gene ends were 4 bases for V and 5 bases for J; bases not matched to a gene: 11. The CDR3 loop spans 15 amino acids. The germline CDR1 and CDR2 sequences are SGHRS and YFSETQ. The CDR3 sequence is CASSPGVTGVHEQYF. The CDR3 nucleotides read TGCGCCAGCAGCCCTGGAGTGACAGGGGTACACGAGCAGTACTTC.

The chain joins TRBV19 to TRBJ2-5; 7 positions agree with TRBD2. Looked up from germline, CDR1 is LNHDA and CDR2 is SQIVND (reference sequence). J lost 5 bases, V lost 3 bases, and 15 bases had no gene match. CDR3 length: 17 residues. In nucleotides, the CDR3 is TGTGCCAGTAGTATCGGTCGACTAGCAGGTGGGCTGGAGACCCAGTACTTC. This codes for CASSIGRLAGGLETQYF.

The gene calls are TRBV18 and TRBJ2-7; 8 bases match TRBD1. The CDR3 extends over 12 amino acids. Germline V gene data show CDR1 as KGHSH and CDR2 as LQKENI. Unmatched junction bases numbered 3, after V lost 5 bases and J lost 6 bases. CDR3 protein: CASSTTGAEQYF. CDR3 in DNA: TGTGCCAGCTCAACGACAGGGGCCGAGCAGTACTTC.

J is TRBJ2-1 and V is TRBV18, with 16 bases fitting TRBD2. The J segment lost 0 bases and the V segment lost 3 bases, leaving 5 bases of the junction unmatched. The CDR3 loop spans 19 amino acids. From germline, CDR1 is KGHSH and CDR2 LQKENI. CDR3 amino acids: CASSPGGLAGGSSYNEQFF. The CDR3 DNA reads TGTGCCAGCTCACCCGGGGGACTAGCGGGAGGGTCCTCCTACAATGAGCAGTTCTTC.

The chain has TRBV5-6 and TRBJ1-3; 7 bases agree with TRBD1. The germline CDR1 and CDR2 sequences are SGHDT and YYEEEE. The CDR3 is 18 residues long. V lost 4 bases, J lost 0 bases, and 13 bases stayed unmatched. DNA for the CDR3: TGTGCCAGCAGCCCATGGACAGGATACCTGAGCTCTGGAAACACCATATATTTT. This codes for CASSPWTGYLSSGNTIYF.

The chain recombines TRBV20-1 with TRBJ2-7; TRBD2 might be the D (5 bases). CDR1 is DFQATT and CDR2 is SNEGSKA in the germline V gene (reference sequence). This CDR3 comprises 11 residues. V was shortened by 5 bases and J by 4 bases, with 9 bases between the two germline ends. The CDR3 protein is CSASDFYEQYF. The DNA of the CDR3 is TGCAGTGCTTCGGACTTTTACGAGCAGTACTTC.

The genes are TRBV27 and TRBJ1-4; 8 bases align to TRBD1. Germline V lookup: CDR1 MNHEY, CDR2 SMNVEV (reference sequence). This CDR3 has 15 residues. The V gene end was trimmed by 0 bases and the J gene end by 10 bases; junction bases not matched to a gene: 7. In DNA, the CDR3 is TGTGCCAGCAGTTTATCATCCAGGACAGGGTTAAAACTGTTTTTT. As protein: CASSLSSRTGLKLFF.

This clone appeared a few times. The chain joins TRBV3-1 (or the pseudogene TRBV3-2) to TRBJ2-1; D unclear. There are 14 residues in the CDR3. V lost 0 bases and J 6 bases, leaving 9 bases between the germline ends. The germline CDR1 and CDR2 sequences are LGHDT and YNNKEL (reference sequence). The CDR3 DNA reads TGTGCCAGCAGCCAAGATACTGGGTTCAATGAGCAGTTCTTC. Translating gives CASSQDTGFNEQFF.

The chain recombines TRBV6-1 with TRBJ2-4; no clear D gene. This CDR3 spans 10 amino acids. Per the germline V gene, CDR1 is MNHNS and CDR2 is SASEGT. V lost 1 base and J 16 bases, leaving 8 bases between the germline ends. CDR3 loop: CASSEVAPYF. CDR3 in DNA: TGTGCCAGCAGTGAAGTGGCACCCTACTTC.

This clone was seen once. CDR3 nucleotide sequence: TGTGCCAGCAGTCCCGACCCCGGCTCCTACAATGAGCAGTTCTTC. Translating gives CASSPDPGSYNEQFF. The V gene is TRBV7-2, the J gene TRBJ2-1; D gene unclear. This CDR3 region has 15 residues. V was shortened by 6 bases and J by 0 bases, with 12 bases between the two germline ends. Germline CDR1 is SGHTA and CDR2 is FQGNSA.

The chain recombines TRBV4-1 with TRBJ2-7; TRBD1 is a possible D gene (5 bases). This CDR3 is 14 amino acids long. The germline V gene encodes CDR1 MGHRA and CDR2 YSYEKL. Trimming stripped 0 bases from V and 6 bases from J, with 12 bases between. In DNA form, the CDR3 reads TGCGCCAGCAGCCAAGATTTCAGGGTTTCCGAGCAGTACTTC. Translating gives CASSQDFRVSEQYF.

This chain links TRBV5-4 with TRBJ1-1; D not certain. The CDR3 extends over 11 amino acids. The V end was cut by 1 base, the J end by 7 bases, with 5 bases between. The germline gives CDR1 SGHNT, CDR2 YYREEE (reference sequence). CDR3 sequence reads: CASSLRGEAFF. CDR3 DNA sequence: TGTGCCAGCAGCTTGAGAGGTGAAGCTTTCTTT. Together with reference TRBV5-4 and TRBJ1-1, the CDR3 gives the full variable domain: ETGVTQSPTHLIKTRGQQVTLRCSSQSGHNTVSWYQQALGQGPQFIFQYYREEENGRGNFPPRFSGLQFPNYSSELNVNALELDDSALYLCASSLRGEAFFGQGTRLTVV.

The chain carries TRBV2 and TRBJ2-6, with D unclear. V was shortened by 2 bases and J by 0 bases, with 14 bases between the two germline ends. The CDR3 covers 18 residues. The germline gives CDR1 SNHLY, CDR2 FYNNEI. The CDR3 reads CASSESRKTNSGANVLTF. The CDR3 DNA sequence: TGTGCCAGCAGTGAATCTAGGAAGACCAACTCTGGGGCCAACGTCCTGACTTTC.

The chain combines TRBV6-6 with TRBJ2-2; D gene ambiguous. The germline V gene has CDR1 MNHNY and CDR2 SVGAGI (reference sequence). The CDR3 loop spans 14 amino acids. V was clipped by 0 bases and J by 5 bases, with 7 bases between them. CDR3 amino acids: CASSYSDVTGELFF. For the CDR3, the DNA is TGTGCCAGCAGTTACTCGGACGTAACCGGGGAGCTGTTTTTT.

The rearrangement links TRBV5-1 to TRBJ2-2; D is perhaps TRBD1 (5 bases). V shed 3 bases and J shed 3 bases, with 9 bases lying between them. This CDR3 region has 14 residues. Germline V gene lookup returns CDR1 SGHRS and CDR2 YFSETQ. The DNA for the CDR3 is TGCGCCAGCAGCTCCCAAGGGGACACCGGGGAGCTGTTTTTT. Translated, it gives CASSSQGDTGELFF.